This T cell receptor beta chain was identified during a study of cytomegalovirus exposure and HLA in healthy donors. Study conclusions and caveats: Analyses of presence/absence relied on an assumption of roughly uniform sequencing depth across donors. Cytomegalovirus association was listed for 150 to 200 TCR beta chains. Later work found that TCR association rates differed between HLA loci; DRB1 had the most and HLA-C the fewest. The productive fraction for most TCR beta V segments was about 87% or about 30% in an earlier analysis.

Concerning this clone itself: Its antigen is as yet unknown.

The primer mix had 60 Vbeta and 13 Jbeta primers. Libraries were prepared by immunoSEQ multiplex PCR; TCRdb keeps only in-frame clonotypes and omits some of them. There are around 70,000 clones in the sample; 75% occur only once, and roughly 12% lies in the top ten. The TCR originated in a man between 65 and 80 years old in good health and CMV-seronegative. The sequenced sample was PBMCs.

The CDR3 sequence is CASCPGLAGGLTDTQYF. DNA of the CDR3: TGTGCCAGCTGCCCGGGACTAGCGGGGGGGCTCACAGATACGCAGTATTTT. The chain uses TRBV9 and TRBJ2-3, with TRBD2 matching 16 bases. Per germline, CDR1 SGDLS and CDR2 YYNGEE. This CDR3 is built from 17 residues. Germline trimming cut 7 bases from V and 2 bases from J; bases unmatched to any gene: 7.